This T cell receptor beta chain was sequenced in a study of T cells in Graves' hyperthyroidism and ophthalmopathy. Note on this clonotype: The target antigen is unknown.

For Graves' hyperthyroidism to be stable, ophthalmopathy could not progress within 18 months. PBMCs were obtained from approximately 9.2 ml fresh peripheral blood. Study outcomes and limitations: The authors' 13 V-J model separated ophthalmopathy from stable hyperthyroidism. Blood samples included most of the expanded thyroid clonotypes exceeding 0.001.

Researchers amplified the TCR beta CDR3 regions from RNA transcripts. The TCR CDR3 first-round RT-PCR relied on the HTBI primer set. A single record per CDR3 protein comes from TCRdb applying MiXCR to the multiplex PCR reads. This table has approximately 740,000 distinct CDR3 sequences, 12% to 15% appearing once. CDR1 is SNHLY, CDR2 FYNNEI, per germline. The CDR3 length is 11 residues. The germline V and J ends were trimmed by 8 bases and 1 base, with 4 bases remaining between them. The receptor's source is a woman aged 18-35 years with Graves' hyperthyroidism. The chain recombines TRBV2 with TRBJ2-3; D is unclear. Sequences were obtained from blood. CDR3 amino acids: CASDRTDTQYF. The DNA of the CDR3 is TGTGCCAGCGACCGCACAGATACGCAGTATTTT.